Listed below are T cell receptor beta chains from one sample, sequenced in a study of T cells in localized non-small cell lung cancer. Generated by immunoSEQ multiplex PCR, the TCRdb table keeps only in-frame clones and is missing some. The data hold thousands of clones, with approximately 41% observed a single time. Specimen: lung tumor tissue, collected before any cancer treatment. The receptors originated from a male donor aged 60 or over with stage II squamous cell lung carcinoma. Both conserved end residues are part of each CDR3. The D gene is left open where the match is weak. A clone size is listed for some rows: how often the clone was seen (once, few, many), or a class if it is expanded.

TRBD1,large,TRBJ1-1,TRBV11-3,TGTGCCAGCAGCCCCGGGACAGGGGTGAACACTGAAGCTTTCTTT,CASSPGTGVNTEAFF
.,.,TRBJ1-1,TRBV11-3,TGTGCCAGCAGCTTAGTAGGGCTGGGAACTGAAGCTTTCTTT,CASSLVGLGTEAFF
.,.,TRBJ1-1,TRBV4-1,TGCGCCAGCAGCCAACTGGGGAGGGGACCGAACACTGAAGCTTTCTTT,CASSQLGRGPNTEAFF
.,.,TRBJ2-1,TRBV18,TGTGCCAGCTCACCTAACAGGGGAGGGTCCATGGAGCAGTTCTTC,CASSPNRGGSMEQFF
.,.,TRBJ2-7,TRBV9,TGTGCCAGCAGTGAAGCGATAACAGCGGGCTTTAACGAGCAGTACTTC,CASSEAITAGFNEQYF
.,few,TRBJ1-2,TRBV4-1,TGCGCCAGCAGCAGGACAGTTAACTATGGCTACACCTTC,CASSRTVNYGYTF
TRBD2,medium-sized,TRBJ2-1,TRBV11-3,TGTGCCAGCAGCCCTGGGGGGCTACTAGCGGTGTTTGACCGGGCCAATGAGCAGTTCTTC,CASSPGGLLAVFDRANEQFF
.,.,TRBJ2-2,TRBV28,TGTGCCAGCTCGGATCCCGCGAACACCGGGGAGCTGTTTTTT,CASSDPANTGELFF
.,.,TRBJ2-3,TRBV14,TGTGCCAGCAGCCTTTTGGGACATTCGGATACGCAGTATTTT,CASSLLGHSDTQYF
.,large,TRBJ2-7,TRBV12-2,TGTGCCTTCCGCAAGGATGGGCAGGGGGGCTACGAGCAGTACTTC,CAFRKDGQGGYEQYF
TRBD1,.,TRBJ1-1,TRBV15,TGTGCCACCAGCAGAACAGGGGGCTGGACTGAAGCTTTCTTT,CATSRTGGWTEAFF
.,.,TRBJ1-5,TRBV19,TGTGCCAGTAGTACGACCCATTATAGCAATCAGCCCCAGCATTTT,CASSTTHYSNQPQHF
TRBD1,.,TRBJ1-1,TRBV9,TGTGCCAGCAGCGTAGGGACAGGGACTGAAGCTTTCTTT,CASSVGTGTEAFF
TRBD2,medium-sized,TRBJ2-2,TRBV4-1,TGCGCCAGCAGCCAAGAGGGACTAGCGATCACCGGGGAGCTGTTTTTT,CASSQEGLAITGELFF
.,medium-sized,TRBJ2-7,TRBV11-3,TGTGCCAGCAGTTTTCGGGCGGACGGAACCTACGAGCAGTACTTC,CASSFRADGTYEQYF
.,medium-sized,TRBJ1-1,TRBV11-3,TGTGCCAGCAGCTTAAAAACAGGGACGGCTGAAGCTTTCTTT,CASSLKTGTAEAFF
.,.,TRBJ1-1,TRBV2,TGTGCCAGCAGGGAGGGGATGGGTTTTGCTTTCTTT,CASREGMGFAFF
.,.,TRBJ2-3,TRBV12-5,TGTGCCAGCCGAACAACTAGCACAGATACGCAGTATTTT,CASRTTSTDTQYF
.,.,TRBJ2-7,TRBV28,TGTGCCAGCACACAGTCTCGGGACGAGCAGTACTTC,CASTQSRDEQYF
.,.,TRBJ2-1,TRBV10-2,TGCGCCAGTCGGGGGACCTCCTACAATGAGCAGTTCTTC,CASRGTSYNEQFF
.,.,TRBJ1-2,TRBV6-8,TGTGCCAGCACCGGAGGCGGGAGCTCGAATGGCTACACCTTC,CASTGGGSSNGYTF
.,.,TRBJ1-2,TRBV18,TGTGCCAGCTCACCCGAAAGTGGCTATGGCTACACCTTC,CASSPESGYGYTF
.,.,TRBJ2-2,TRBV11-3,TGTGCCAGCAGCTTACATAGTGGCCTCGCGAACACCGGGGAGCTGTTTTTT,CASSLHSGLANTGELFF
TRBD2,.,TRBJ2-2,TRBV28,TGTGCCAGCAGTTTCGAGCTAGCGGGAACGGAGCTGTTTTTT,CASSFELAGTELFF
.,.,TRBJ1-2,TRBV9,TGTGCCAGCAGAGCAAGCGGGACAATACCGTCTAACTATGGCTACACCTTC,CASRASGTIPSNYGYTF
.,.,TRBJ2-3,TRBV6-8,TGTGCCAGCAGCTGGACCCAGGCGGTAGATACGCAGTATTTT,CASSWTQAVDTQYF
.,few,TRBJ1-3,TRBV11-3,TGTGCCAGCAGCTTGTCTGGGGCTGGAAACACCATATATTTT,CASSLSGAGNTIYF
TRBD2,few,TRBJ2-1,TRBV11-3,TGTGCCAGCAGCCCCCGACACCTACTAGCGCCCTACAATGAGCAGTTCTTC,CASSPRHLLAPYNEQFF
.,.,TRBJ1-1,TRBV30,TGTGCCTGGATTCTGGACGGGTACACTGAAGCTTTCTTT,CAWILDGYTEAFF
TRBD1,few,TRBJ1-1,TRBV11-3,TGTGCCAGCAGCCTGCGGACAGGGGAGAATGAAGCTTTCTTT,CASSLRTGENEAFF
TRBD2,.,TRBJ2-7,TRBV19,TGTGCCAGTAGTCCCCCACTGGGGAGGGCCGTCCGGCAGTACTTC,CASSPPLGRAVRQYF
TRBD1,once,TRBJ1-1,TRBV15,TGTGCCACCAGCAGAGGACAGGGGGCCGGTTGGAACACTGAAGCTTTCTTT,CATSRGQGAGWNTEAFF
.,.,TRBJ1-1,TRBV1,TGCACCAGCAGCCAAGATTTGGGGGGGCGTACTGAAGCTTTCTTT,CTSSQDLGGRTEAFF
.,medium-sized,TRBJ1-1,TRBV11-3,TGTGCCAGCAGCTTGGATTGGTCCCGGGGCACTGAAGCTTTCTTT,CASSLDWSRGTEAFF
.,.,TRBJ2-7,TRBV25-1,TGTGCCAGCAGTCGCGCGACAGCACAAACCTACGAGCAGTACTTC,CASSRATAQTYEQYF
TRBD2,few,TRBJ2-5,TRBV28,TGTGCCAGCAGTTTATTCTTGCTAGCGGGCTGGAAAGAGACCCAGTACTTC,CASSLFLLAGWKETQYF
TRBD1,few,TRBJ1-1,TRBV16,TGTGCCAGCAGCCAATCTCGGACAGGGAGGGGTACTGAAGCTTTTTTT,CASSQSRTGRGTEAFF
.,few,TRBJ2-3,TRBV6-8,TGTGCCAGCAGTTACCTTCCAAGGGGCAGGGCAGATACGCAGTATTTT,CASSYLPRGRADTQYF
TRBD2,few,TRBJ2-7,TRBV23-1,TGCGCCAGCAGCCAAGCTGTGCGGACTAGCGGGAACCCCAGCTACGAGCAGTACTTC,CASSQAVRTSGNPSYEQYF
.,.,TRBJ1-1,TRBV10-2,TGCGCCAGCAGTGATATAGGACGGCGGATGAACACTGAAGCTTTCTTT,CASSDIGRRMNTEAFF
.,.,TRBJ2-3,TRBV10-2,TGCGCCAGCAGTGAAACCCAGCAAGCCACAGATACGCAGTATTTT,CASSETQQATDTQYF
.,.,TRBJ2-5,TRBV29-1,TGCAGCGTTGAAACTAACCAAGAGACCCAGTACTTC,CSVETNQETQYF
.,once,TRBJ2-3,TRBV25-1,TGTGCCAGCAGTGAATATGGAGGCAGGGCCACAGATACGCAGTATTTT,CASSEYGGRATDTQYF
.,few,TRBJ2-7,TRBV6-8,TGTGCCAGCAGTTCCCGCCTCGACAGCGGGGAGCAGTACTTC,CASSSRLDSGEQYF
TRBD1,.,TRBJ1-1,TRBV28,TGTGCCAGTAGTTTGCCAGGGGGTGAAGCTTTCTTT,CASSLPGGEAFF
.,few,TRBJ2-1,TRBV12-5,TGTGCCAGCGGTAACCGGGTCCCCACGTTCTTC,CASGNRVPTFF
.,few,TRBJ1-2,TRBV6-8,TGTGCCAGCAGTCCCAGGACGGGCGGTTATGGCTACACCTTC,CASSPRTGGYGYTF
.,medium-sized,TRBJ2-2,TRBV9,TGTGCCAGCAGTAAACAGGGAACCGGGGAGCTGTTTTTT,CASSKQGTGELFF
.,.,TRBJ1-2,TRBV14,TGTGCCAGCAGCCATACAGGTCCCGCTAACTATGGCTACACCTTC,CASSHTGPANYGYTF
TRBD1,.,TRBJ1-2,TRBV6-8,TGTGCCAGCAACCCAGGACAGGGGTATGGCTACACCTTC,CASNPGQGYGYTF
.,.,TRBJ2-3,TRBV18,TGTGCCAGCTCACCACCTGGGCCCCTTAGCACAGATACGCAGTATTTT,CASSPPGPLSTDTQYF
.,.,TRBJ2-5,TRBV19,TGTGCCAGTAGTACCACTTCTGGCAGGCTGGGGAAGACCCAGTACTTC,CASSTTSGRLGKTQYF
.,.,TRBJ2-3,TRBV19,TGTGCCAGTAGTAATCGGGTCACAGATACGCAGTATTTT,CASSNRVTDTQYF